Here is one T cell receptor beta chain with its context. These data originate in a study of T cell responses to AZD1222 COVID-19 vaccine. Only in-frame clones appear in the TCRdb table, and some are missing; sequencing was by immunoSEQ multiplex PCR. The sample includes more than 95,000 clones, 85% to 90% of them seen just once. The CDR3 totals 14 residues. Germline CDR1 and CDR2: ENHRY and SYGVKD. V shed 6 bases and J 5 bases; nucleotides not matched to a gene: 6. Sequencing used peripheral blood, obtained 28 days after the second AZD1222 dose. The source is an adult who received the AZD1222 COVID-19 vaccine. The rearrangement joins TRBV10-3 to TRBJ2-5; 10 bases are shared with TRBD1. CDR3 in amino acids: CAIRSGTGVETQYF. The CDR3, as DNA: TGTGCCATCAGATCCGGGACAGGGGTGGAGACCCAGTACTTC.